The 18 T cell receptor beta chains below were found in one sample sequenced in a study of T cells after posttransplantation cyclophosphamide. The method was immunoSEQ multiplex PCR; TCRdb's version includes in-frame clones alone and lacks a portion of them. The table lists approximately 13,000 clones, around 86% of them singletons. Specimen: memory CD4+ T cells sorted from PBMCs. These receptors were taken from a man aged 50-59 years in good health, CMV-negative, and a related stem cell transplant donor.

This clone showed up just once. The CDR3 DNA follows: TGCGCCAGCAGCTGGGGGACAGGGGAAGAGACCCAGTACTTC. Translating it yields CASSWGTGEETQYF. This rearrangement joins TRBV5-1 to TRBJ2-5, with 10 bases aligning to TRBD1. With 3 bases clipped from V and 3 bases from J, the junction kept 2 bases outside the gene matches. This CDR3 has 14 amino acids. The germline V gene encodes CDR1 SGHRS and CDR2 YFSETQ.

CDR3 loop: CASSLSSRGTNEKLFF. CDR3 DNA: TGTGCCAGCAGTTTATCGTCCAGGGGGACTAATGAAAAACTGTTTTTT. The rearrangement uses TRBV27 and TRBJ1-4, with TRBD1 matching 7 bases. Germline loops: CDR1 MNHEY, CDR2 SMNVEV (reference sequence). The CDR3 has 16 amino acids. The V and J ends lost 0 bases and 2 bases, in that order; junction bases with no gene match: 3.

The V call is TRBV5-3, the J call TRBJ2-2, with TRBD1 identical over 11 bases. TRBV5-3 has ORF status, its function being uncertain. V was pared by 5 bases and J by 5 bases, with 5 bases of the junction left unmatched. The CDR3 loop spans 15 amino acids. Here the CDR3 reads CARSSGTGGTGELFF. CDR3 coding DNA: TGTGCCAGAAGTTCCGGGACAGGGGGAACCGGGGAGCTGTTTTTT.

This clone was observed once. The chain links TRBV29-1 to TRBJ2-2; no reliable D call. Germline V gene lookup returns CDR1 SQVTM and CDR2 ANQGSEA. V was pared by 4 bases and J by 6 bases, with 12 bases between. This CDR3 region has 13 residues. CDR3 in DNA: TGCAGCGTTGTCTCCCAGTTCGCCGGGGAGCTGTTTTTT. It translates to CSVVSQFAGELFF.

The chain recombines TRBV30 with TRBJ1-5, with D possibly TRBD1 on 6 matching bases. The V end lost 4 bases, the J end lost 4 bases, and 14 bases lay between the germline ends. CDR1 and CDR2 from the germline V gene are GTSNPN and SVGIG (reference sequence). This CDR3 contains 14 residues. The CDR3 nucleotides are TGTGCCTGGATGACAGGTCTAGGGAATCAGCCCCAGCATTTT. Its protein is CAWMTGLGNQPQHF.

The chain has TRBV19 and TRBJ1-5, with a tentative D call TRBD1 (5 bases). The germline gives CDR1 LNHDA, CDR2 SQIVND (reference sequence). The CDR3 covers 13 residues. Trimming shortened V by 9 bases and J by 6 bases, and 15 bases separated the two germline ends. The CDR3 coding sequence is TGTGCCAGCGGGACTTCAGGGAGTCAGCCCCAGCATTTT. Its translation: CASGTSGSQPQHF.

V is TRBV18 and J is TRBJ2-1; perhaps TRBD2 as D (6 bases). Trimming cost V 2 bases and J 0 bases, with 8 bases left between them. Per germline, CDR1 KGHSH and CDR2 LQKENI. This CDR3 has 15 amino acids. The CDR3: CASSPREVSYNEQFF. CDR3 nucleotides: TGTGCCAGCTCACCAAGGGAGGTCTCCTACAATGAGCAGTTCTTC.

The chain has TRBV7-3 and TRBJ2-1, with no clear D. Germline-derived CDR1 and CDR2 are SGHTA and FQGTGA. The CDR3 loop spans 12 amino acids. Trimming pared 1 base from V and 6 bases from J, leaving 4 bases between. CDR3 protein: CASSLRGNEQFF. CDR3 coding DNA: TGTGCCAGCAGCTTAAGAGGCAATGAGCAGTTCTTC.

In this sample, this clone turned up a few times. The V gene is TRBV4-3, the J gene TRBJ2-3, with 7 nucleotides matching TRBD2. J lost 0 bases, V lost 1 base, and 4 bases had no gene match. This CDR3 is 16 amino acids long. The germline gives CDR1 LGHNA, CDR2 YSLEER. Written as DNA, the CDR3 is TGCGCCAGCAGCCAAGCCCCTAGCGGTAGCACAGATACGCAGTATTTT. Its translation: CASSQAPSGSTDTQYF.

To note about this clone: An end of the junction does not agree with germline; a read error may underlie this. The chain links TRBV5-1 to TRBJ1-1; TRBD1 might be the D (6 bases). The CDR3 runs to 17 residues. Germline CDR1 is SGHRS and CDR2 is YFSETQ. DNA for the CDR3: TGCGCCAGCAGCTTCCCGCCGGGGGGCAACCTGAAAACTGAAGCTTTCTTT. The encoded protein is CASSFPPGGNLKTEAFF.

The rearrangement links TRBV5-6 to TRBJ2-3, with 11 bases matching TRBD2. The CDR3 is 16 residues long. Unmatched junction bases numbered 7, after V lost 5 bases and J lost 2 bases. From germline, CDR1 is SGHDT and CDR2 YYEEEE. In DNA form, the CDR3 reads TGTGCCAGCAGTTTAATGACTAGCGGGACCACAGATACGCAGTATTTT. Residues: CASSLMTSGTTDTQYF.

The rearrangement joins TRBV7-2 to TRBJ1-1, with 9 nucleotides matching TRBD1. The germline V gene encodes CDR1 SGHTA and CDR2 FQGNSA. There are 14 residues in the CDR3. With 4 bases clipped from V and 5 bases from J, the junction kept 5 bases outside the gene matches. The CDR3 DNA sequence: TGTGCCAGCAGCTCCGGACAGGGGTGGACTGAAGCTTTCTTT. Residues: CASSSGQGWTEAFF. Based on the CDR3 plus reference TRBV7-2 and TRBJ1-1, the full variable domain is GAGVSQSPSNKVTEKGKDVELRCDPISGHTALYWYRQSLGQGLEFLIYFQGNSAPDKSGLPSDRFSAERTGGSVSTLTIQRTQQEDSAVYLCASSSGQGWTEAFFGQGTRLTVV.

The chain combines TRBV9 with TRBJ2-6; unclear D gene. V lost 5 bases, J lost 4 bases, and 10 bases lay in between. The CDR3 contains 14 residues. Looked up from germline, CDR1 is SGDLS and CDR2 is YYNGEE. CDR3 in DNA: TGTGCCAGCAGTCTCATCGGGGGGGCCAACGTCCTGACTTTC. Protein sequence: CASSLIGGANVLTF.

The chain links TRBV7-2 to TRBJ1-5, with 7 bases lining up with TRBD1. Germline loops: CDR1 SGHTA, CDR2 FQGNSA. This CDR3 is 14 amino acids long. Trimming at V came to 4 bases and at J to 6 bases, leaving 6 bases not matched to a gene. The CDR3 is CASSSRQGGQPQHF. CDR3 DNA: TGTGCCAGCAGCTCGCGACAGGGAGGTCAGCCCCAGCATTTT.

This chain uses TRBV5-1 with TRBJ2-5; D may correspond to TRBD1 or TRBD2 (5 bases each). V lost 4 bases to trimming and J lost 11 bases, with 21 bases between them. CDR1 is SGHRS, CDR2 YFSETQ, per germline. The CDR3 spans 14 residues. The CDR3 coding sequence is TGCGCCAGCAGCGTGGGACCCTCGAGAAGGGAGCAGTACTTC. This sequence encodes CASSVGPSRREQYF.

The V call is TRBV10-2, the J call TRBJ2-2, with 13 bases aligning to TRBD2. The CDR3 contains 16 residues. In germline, CDR1 is WSHSY, CDR2 SAAADI. V shed 6 bases and J 3 bases; nucleotides not matched to a gene: 4. The DNA of the CDR3 is TGCGCCAGCAGAGCTGGGACTAGCGGGGACACCGGGGAGCTGTTTTTT. Encoded protein: CASRAGTSGDTGELFF.

This clone showed up just a few times. V is TRBV30 and J is TRBJ2-1, with 7 bases that match TRBD2. Germline assignment: CDR1 GTSNPN and CDR2 SVGIG (reference sequence). The CDR3 totals 15 residues. Losses at the gene ends were 0 bases for V and 1 base for J; bases not matched to a gene: 3. The CDR3 loop reads CAWSVAGTSYNEQFF. The DNA for the CDR3 is TGTGCCTGGAGTGTAGCGGGAACGTCCTACAATGAGCAGTTCTTC.

J is TRBJ2-5 and V is TRBV11-1, with a possible D match to TRBD2 (7 bases). V was pared by 7 bases and J by 4 bases, with 13 bases between. CDR3 length equals 13 residues. Germline assignment: CDR1 SGHAT and CDR2 FQDESV (reference sequence). The CDR3 here is CASTRGGGETQYF. The DNA for the CDR3 is TGTGCCAGCACACGGGGAGGGGGAGAGACCCAGTACTTC.